The rows below give T cell receptor beta chains drawn from one sample of a study of identical twins. TCRdb re-derived calls from the 5' RACE reads in MiXCR, one entry per CDR3 protein. Of a few hundred thousand distinct CDR3 sequences listed, 9% to 10% were seen once; the top ten hold roughly 3%. These data also featured in a second study, about yellow fever vaccine responses in identical twins.

Sequencing used PBMCs. These receptors originate from a woman younger than 30 in good health. Each CDR3 is given with its conserved first and last residue. The D gene is left open where the match is weak. Size tells how often a clone was seen (once, few, many) or the class of an expanded clone, and some rows leave it out.

J gene: TRBJ1-1; V gene: TRBV3-1; D gene: NA; clone size: few; CDR3 protein: CASSQGSSGNTEAFF; CDR3 DNA: TGTGCCAGCAGCCAGGGTTCGTCAGGGAACACTGAAGCTTTCTTT
J gene: TRBJ2-1; V gene: TRBV12-3/TRBV12-4; D gene: TRBD1; clone size: few; CDR3 protein: CASSSRTGGMDGNEQFF; CDR3 DNA: TGTGCCAGCAGTTCACGGACAGGGGGCATGGACGGGAATGAGCAGTTCTTC
J gene: TRBJ2-3; V gene: TRBV7-3; D gene: NA; clone size: NA; CDR3 protein: CASRAGAGADTQYF; CDR3 DNA: TGTGCCAGCCGGGCGGGGGCTGGGGCAGATACGCAGTATTTT
J gene: TRBJ1-4; V gene: TRBV19; D gene: NA; clone size: few; CDR3 protein: CASSLSVEEKLFF; CDR3 DNA: TGTGCCAGTAGTCTTAGTGTGGAGGAAAAACTGTTTTTT
J gene: TRBJ2-2; V gene: TRBV5-1; D gene: NA; clone size: many; CDR3 protein: CASSPRGNLAVGELFF; CDR3 DNA: TGCGCCAGCAGCCCGAGGGGGAACCTAGCTGTCGGGGAGCTGTTTTTT
J gene: TRBJ1-1; V gene: TRBV11-2; D gene: NA; clone size: many; CDR3 protein: CASSLVDRKNTEAFF; CDR3 DNA: TGTGCCAGCAGCTTAGTCGACAGGAAGAACACTGAAGCTTTCTTT
J gene: TRBJ2-1; V gene: TRBV5-5; D gene: NA; clone size: many; CDR3 protein: CASSLMTQGGNEQFF; CDR3 DNA: TGTGCCAGCAGCTTGATGACCCAGGGGGGCAATGAGCAGTTCTTC
J gene: TRBJ2-5; V gene: TRBV28; D gene: NA; clone size: NA; CDR3 protein: CASRKRQAAQYF; CDR3 DNA: TGTGCCAGCAGAAAGAGACAGGCAGCCCAGTACTTC
J gene: TRBJ2-5; V gene: TRBV29-1; D gene: NA; clone size: many; CDR3 protein: CSTGTLTPGETQYF; CDR3 DNA: TGCAGCACCGGGACCTTGACCCCGGGGGAGACCCAGTACTTC
J gene: TRBJ2-6; V gene: TRBV29-1; D gene: NA; clone size: few; CDR3 protein: CSAGEGANVLTF; CDR3 DNA: TGCAGCGCCGGGGAGGGGGCCAACGTCCTGACTTTC
J gene: TRBJ2-3; V gene: TRBV7-9; D gene: NA; clone size: NA; CDR3 protein: CASILNPGSTDTQYF; CDR3 DNA: TGTGCCAGCATCCTAAATCCTGGCAGCACAGATACGCAGTATTTT
J gene: TRBJ1-5; V gene: TRBV6-2/TRBV6-3; D gene: NA; clone size: NA; CDR3 protein: CASTHAGTPQPQHF; CDR3 DNA: TGTGCCAGCACTCACGCGGGGACACCTCAGCCCCAGCATTTT
J gene: TRBJ2-2; V gene: TRBV5-1; D gene: NA; clone size: NA; CDR3 protein: CASSHTRDTGELFF; CDR3 DNA: TGCGCCAGCAGCCACACTAGGGACACCGGGGAGCTGTTTTTT
J gene: TRBJ2-2; V gene: TRBV12-3/TRBV12-4; D gene: NA; clone size: many; CDR3 protein: CASSPRSTGELFF; CDR3 DNA: TGTGCCAGCAGCCCGCGCTCTACCGGGGAGCTGTTTTTT
J gene: TRBJ2-1; V gene: TRBV7-2; D gene: NA; clone size: many; CDR3 protein: CASSLLAGSYNEQFF; CDR3 DNA: TGTGCCAGCAGCTTACTGGCGGGCTCCTACAATGAGCAGTTCTTC
J gene: TRBJ2-3; V gene: TRBV27; D gene: TRBD2; clone size: NA; CDR3 protein: CATAGHDLAGGHTDTQYF; CDR3 DNA: TGTGCCACCGCCGGGCATGATCTAGCGGGGGGGCACACAGATACGCAGTATTTT
J gene: TRBJ2-7; V gene: TRBV7-9; D gene: TRBD1; clone size: NA; CDR3 protein: CASSSGDREGNEQYF; CDR3 DNA: TGTGCCAGCAGTTCGGGGGACAGGGAGGGCAACGAGCAGTACTTC
J gene: TRBJ2-4; V gene: TRBV5-1; D gene: TRBD2; clone size: few; CDR3 protein: CASSTGASGSRDIQYF; CDR3 DNA: TGCGCCAGCAGCACCGGCGCTAGCGGGAGTAGAGACATTCAGTACTTC
J gene: TRBJ2-3; V gene: TRBV2; D gene: NA; clone size: many; CDR3 protein: CASSRTGSTDTQYF; CDR3 DNA: TGTGCCAGCTCCAGGACGGGCAGCACAGATACGCAGTATTTT
J gene: TRBJ2-2; V gene: TRBV28; D gene: NA; clone size: NA; CDR3 protein: CASSLGRAQNTGELFF; CDR3 DNA: TGTGCCAGCAGTTTAGGTAGGGCCCAGAACACCGGGGAGCTGTTTTTT
J gene: TRBJ2-2; V gene: TRBV20-1; D gene: NA; clone size: few; CDR3 protein: CSARVSWGVAGELFF; CDR3 DNA: TGCAGTGCTAGAGTTTCATGGGGGGTCGCCGGGGAGCTGTTTTTT
J gene: TRBJ2-2; V gene: TRBV28; D gene: NA; clone size: NA; CDR3 protein: CASGELSVGELFF; CDR3 DNA: TGTGCCAGCGGTGAGCTGAGTGTCGGGGAGCTGTTTTTT